A selection of T cell receptor beta chains follows, all from one sample in a study of cytomegalovirus exposure and HLA in healthy donors. Libraries were prepared by immunoSEQ multiplex PCR; TCRdb keeps only in-frame clonotypes and omits some of them. Recorded here are roughly 77,000 clones; the top ten clones represent roughly 4.8%. The sequenced sample was PBMCs. The receptors here all came from a man between 25 and 39 years old in good health and CMV-seronegative. CDR3s include the opening cysteine and the closing phenylalanine or tryptophan. The D gene is left open where the match is weak.

v_call	d_call	j_call	cdr3_length	cdr3_aa	cdr3_nt
TRBV20-1	NA	TRBJ2-3	11	CSATSTDTQYF	TGCAGTGCAACTAGCACAGATACGCAGTATTTT
TRBV2	TRBD1	TRBJ1-4	13	CASSEWDRGKLFF	TGTGCCAGCAGTGAATGGGACAGGGGAAAACTGTTTTTT
TRBV11-2	NA	TRBJ2-7	15	CASSFTQGIPYEQYF	TGTGCCAGCAGCTTTACGCAGGGCATCCCCTACGAGCAGTACTTC
TRBV7-9	TRBD1	TRBJ1-1	16	CASSLVSGQVRSEAFF	TGTGCCAGCAGCTTAGTAAGCGGACAGGTACGATCTGAAGCTTTCTTT
TRBV5-1	NA	TRBJ2-5	13	CASSLRLQETQYF	TGCGCCAGCAGCCTTCGTCTCCAAGAGACCCAGTACTTC
TRBV7-3	TRBD1	TRBJ2-7	13	CASSPGTGGEQYF	TGTGCCAGCAGTCCCGGGACAGGGGGAGAGCAGTACTTC
TRBV30	TRBD1	TRBJ1-4	15	CAWSVPQGAREKLFF	TGTGCCTGGAGTGTTCCACAGGGGGCTCGGGAAAAACTGTTTTTT
TRBV6-5	TRBD1	TRBJ2-7	15	CASSPGTASSYEQYF	TGTGCCAGCAGTCCCGGGACAGCGAGCTCCTACGAGCAGTACTTC
TRBV30	TRBD2	TRBJ2-3	17	CAWSRIRTSGSSDTQYF	TGTGCCTGGAGTCGGATACGGACTAGCGGGAGCTCAGATACGCAGTATTTT
TRBV6-4	TRBD2	TRBJ2-3	16	CASARGTSGGTDTQYF	TGTGCCAGCGCTCGTGGGACTAGCGGAGGCACAGATACGCAGTATTTT
TRBV7-9	NA	TRBJ1-1	13	CASSLDWGPEAFF	TGTGCCAGCAGCTTAGACTGGGGCCCAGAAGCTTTCTTT
TRBV6-5	TRBD1	TRBJ1-2	16	CASSYSGQGRNYGYTF	TGTGCCAGCAGTTACTCCGGACAGGGCCGCAACTATGGCTACACCTTC
TRBV5-4	TRBD2	TRBJ2-7	15	CASSPGLADSYEQYF	TGTGCCAGCAGCCCCGGACTAGCGGACTCCTACGAGCAGTACTTC
TRBV7-9	NA	TRBJ1-6	16	CASSFVRGADNSPLHF	TGTGCCAGCAGCTTTGTAAGGGGCGCTGATAATTCACCCCTCCACTTT
TRBV9	TRBD1	TRBJ1-1	15	CASSAEQGGYTEAFF	TGTGCCAGCAGCGCTGAACAGGGGGGTTACACTGAAGCTTTCTTT
TRBV4-3	TRBD1	TRBJ2-2	17	CASSQAFRDRGTGELFF	TGCGCCAGCAGCCAAGCATTTCGGGACAGGGGCACCGGGGAGCTGTTTTTT
TRBV7-3	TRBD1	TRBJ2-3	15	CASSLRDRGTDTQYF	TGTGCCAGCAGCCTCCGGGACAGGGGCACAGATACGCAGTATTTT
TRBV5-1	NA	TRBJ2-7	18	CASINWGGQGDLFYEQYF	TGCGCCAGTATCAATTGGGGGGGGCAAGGTGACCTCTTCTACGAGCAGTACTTC
TRBV6-1	TRBD1	TRBJ1-4	13	CASNTGENEKLFF	TGTGCCAGCAACACAGGGGAAAATGAAAAACTGTTTTTT
TRBV6-6	TRBD1	TRBJ1-2	14	CASSFGGQGGGYTF	TGTGCCAGCAGCTTCGGGGGACAGGGAGGGGGCTACACCTTC
TRBV11-2	TRBD1	TRBJ1-3	14	CASSGHRGKITIYF	TGTGCCAGCAGCGGTCACAGGGGGAAGATCACCATATATTTT
TRBV4-3	NA	TRBJ2-7	15	CASSPQSGRTYEQYF	TGCGCCAGCAGCCCACAGAGTGGGAGGACCTACGAGCAGTACTTC
TRBV19	NA	TRBJ2-1	15	CASSILGAWDNEQFF	TGTGCCAGTAGTATATTGGGGGCTTGGGACAATGAGCAGTTCTTC
TRBV4-1	NA	TRBJ1-5	14	CASSQVYRVQPQHF	TGCGCCAGCAGCCAGGTTTACAGGGTTCAGCCCCAGCATTTT
TRBV30	NA	TRBJ1-4	11	CAWSRGEKLFF	TGTGCCTGGAGTAGGGGCGAAAAACTGTTTTTT
TRBV29-1	TRBD1	TRBJ2-1	14	CSVERPTGGGEQFF	TGCAGCGTTGAAAGGCCGACAGGGGGCGGTGAGCAGTTCTTC
TRBV9	TRBD1	TRBJ1-4	16	CASSVEGTGTGEKLFF	TGTGCCAGCAGCGTAGAGGGAACCGGGACAGGGGAAAAACTGTTTTTT
TRBV6-6	TRBD1	TRBJ1-4	14	CASSLQGASEKLFF	TGTGCCAGCAGTCTACAGGGGGCGAGCGAAAAACTGTTTTTT
TRBV6-1	TRBD1	TRBJ2-7	16	CASSEMPGTGPYEQYF	TGTGCCAGCAGTGAAATGCCCGGGACAGGGCCCTACGAGCAGTACTTC
TRBV15	NA	TRBJ2-3	13	CATSRERGDTQYF	TGTGCCACCAGCAGAGAGAGAGGAGATACGCAGTATTTT
TRBV7-8	TRBD1	TRBJ1-5	17	CASSTPTGGKGNQPQHF	TGTGCCAGCAGCACACCGACAGGGGGCAAGGGCAATCAGCCCCAGCATTTT
TRBV27	NA	TRBJ1-2	14	CASSLLGRGFGYTF	TGTGCCAGCAGTTTATTGGGCAGGGGTTTCGGCTACACCTTC
TRBV7-2	TRBD2	TRBJ2-3	13	CASLGLAGGPQYF	TGTGCCAGCTTGGGGCTAGCGGGAGGCCCGCAGTATTTT
TRBV25-1	NA	TRBJ1-3	15	CASSEYRGSGNTIYF	TGTGCCAGCAGTGAATACCGGGGCTCTGGAAACACCATATATTTT
TRBV6-1	NA	TRBJ2-1	13	CASSAPGIDEQFF	TGTGCCAGCAGTGCCCCAGGGATCGATGAGCAGTTCTTC